The sequence of this T cell receptor (beta chain) was determined in a study of blood T cell repertoires in COVID-19. Germline V lookup: CDR1 KGHSH, CDR2 LQKENI. Trimming cost V 2 bases and J 9 bases, with 11 bases left between them. CDR3 length equals 13 residues. In the original analysis: Reference gene primers were amplified, and this amplification served to estimate nucleated cell counts. Assay used: immunoSEQ multiplex PCR; TCRdb lists only in-frame clones, some missing. The D gene and trimming were derived from the DNA, and the V and J assignments and clone size from that table. The sample comprises 150,000 to 180,000 clones, roughly four fifths of which are singletons, and approximately 3.7% rests with the top ten.

This sequence was found in a woman older than 75 with acute or convalescent COVID-19. The chain recombines TRBV18 with TRBJ2-1, with TRBD1 as a possible D gene (6 bases). Sample: peripheral blood. The DNA for the CDR3 is TGTGCCAGCTCACCAGAGGACAGTCGTGAGCAGTTCTTC. Its translation is CASSPEDSREQFF.